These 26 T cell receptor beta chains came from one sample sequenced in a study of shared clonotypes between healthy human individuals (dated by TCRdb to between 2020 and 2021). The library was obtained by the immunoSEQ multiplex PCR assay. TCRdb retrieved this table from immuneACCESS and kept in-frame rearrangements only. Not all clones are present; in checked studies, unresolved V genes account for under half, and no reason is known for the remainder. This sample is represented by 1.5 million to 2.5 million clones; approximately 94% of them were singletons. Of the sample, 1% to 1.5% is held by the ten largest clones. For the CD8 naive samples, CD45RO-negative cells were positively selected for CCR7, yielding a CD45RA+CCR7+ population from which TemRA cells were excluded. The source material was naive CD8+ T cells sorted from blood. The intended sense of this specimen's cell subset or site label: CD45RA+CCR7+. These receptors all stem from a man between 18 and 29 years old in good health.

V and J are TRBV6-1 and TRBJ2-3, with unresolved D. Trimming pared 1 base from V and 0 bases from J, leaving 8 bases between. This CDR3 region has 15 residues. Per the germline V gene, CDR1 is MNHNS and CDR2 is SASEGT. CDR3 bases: TGTGCCAGCAGTGAAGACTTACGTAGCACAGATACGCAGTATTTT. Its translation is CASSEDLRSTDTQYF.

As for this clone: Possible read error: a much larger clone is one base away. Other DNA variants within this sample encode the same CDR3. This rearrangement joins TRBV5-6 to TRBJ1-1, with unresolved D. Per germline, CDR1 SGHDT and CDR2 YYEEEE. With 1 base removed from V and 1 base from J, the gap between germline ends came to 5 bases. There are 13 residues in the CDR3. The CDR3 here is CASSLLENTEAFF. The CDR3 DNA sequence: TGTGCCAGCAGCTTGTTAGAGAACACTGAAGCTTTCTTT.

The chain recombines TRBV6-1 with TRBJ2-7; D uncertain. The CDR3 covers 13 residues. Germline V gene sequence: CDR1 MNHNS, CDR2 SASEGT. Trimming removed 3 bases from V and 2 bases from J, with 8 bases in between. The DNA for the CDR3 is TGTGCCAGCAGTGATGGTCTAGCCTACGAGCAGTACTTC. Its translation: CASSDGLAYEQYF.

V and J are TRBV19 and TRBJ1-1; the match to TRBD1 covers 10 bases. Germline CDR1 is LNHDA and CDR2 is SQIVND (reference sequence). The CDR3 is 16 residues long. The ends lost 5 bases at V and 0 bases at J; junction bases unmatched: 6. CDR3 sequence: CASSSGTGVMNTEAFF. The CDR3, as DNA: TGTGCCAGTAGTTCCGGGACAGGGGTAATGAACACTGAAGCTTTCTTT.

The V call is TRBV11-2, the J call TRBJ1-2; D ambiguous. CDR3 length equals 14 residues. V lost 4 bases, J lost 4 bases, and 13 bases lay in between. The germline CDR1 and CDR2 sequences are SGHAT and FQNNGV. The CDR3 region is CASSSERDFYGYTF. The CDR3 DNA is TGTGCCAGCAGCTCTGAACGGGATTTCTATGGCTACACCTTC.

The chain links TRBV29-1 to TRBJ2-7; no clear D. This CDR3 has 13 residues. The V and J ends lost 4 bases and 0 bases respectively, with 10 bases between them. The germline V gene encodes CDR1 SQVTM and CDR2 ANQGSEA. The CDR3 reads CSVVGSNSYEQYF. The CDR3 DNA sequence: TGCAGCGTTGTAGGGTCGAACTCCTACGAGCAGTACTTC.

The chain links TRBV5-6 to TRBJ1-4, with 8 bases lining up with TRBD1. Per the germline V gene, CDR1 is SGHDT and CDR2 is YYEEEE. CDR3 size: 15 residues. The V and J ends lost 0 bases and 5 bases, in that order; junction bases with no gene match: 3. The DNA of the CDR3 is TGTGCCAGCAGCTTGGGCAGGGGGCTAAATGAAAAACTGTTTTTT. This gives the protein CASSLGRGLNEKLFF.

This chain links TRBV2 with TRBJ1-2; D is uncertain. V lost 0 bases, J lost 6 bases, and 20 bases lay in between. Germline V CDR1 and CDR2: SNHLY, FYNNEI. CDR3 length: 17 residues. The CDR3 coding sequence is TGTGCCAGCAGTGAAGCGCTCGGGGTAGCGGATCGAAATGGCTACACCTTC. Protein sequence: CASSEALGVADRNGYTF.

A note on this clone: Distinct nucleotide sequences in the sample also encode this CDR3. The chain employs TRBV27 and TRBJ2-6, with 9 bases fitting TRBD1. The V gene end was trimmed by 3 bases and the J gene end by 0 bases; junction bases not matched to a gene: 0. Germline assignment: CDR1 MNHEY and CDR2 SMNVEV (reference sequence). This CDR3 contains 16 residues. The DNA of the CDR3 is TGTGCCAGCAGTTTGACAGGGGGCTCTGGGGCCAACGTCCTGACTTTC. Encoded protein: CASSLTGGSGANVLTF.

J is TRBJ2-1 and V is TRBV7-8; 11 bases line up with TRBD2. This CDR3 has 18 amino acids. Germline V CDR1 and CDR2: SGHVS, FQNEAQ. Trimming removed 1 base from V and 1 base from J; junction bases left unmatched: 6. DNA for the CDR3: TGTGCCAGCAGCTTAGGGCTAGCGGGGGGCCCATCCTACAATGAGCAGTTCTTC. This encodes CASSLGLAGGPSYNEQFF. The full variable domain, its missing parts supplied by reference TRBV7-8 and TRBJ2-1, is GAGVSQSPRYKVAKRGQDVALRCDPISGHVSLFWYQQALGQGPEFLTYFQNEAQLDKSGLPSDRFFAERPEGSVSTLKIQRTQQEDSAVYLCASSLGLAGGPSYNEQFFGPGTRLTVL.

The CDR3 region is CASSAGGAGNTIYF. The CDR3 DNA is TGTGCCAGCAGCGCAGGGGGGGCTGGAAACACCATATATTTT. The chain joins TRBV7-9 to TRBJ1-3; TRBD1 agrees at 7 bases. The ends lost 5 bases at V and 2 bases at J; junction bases unmatched: 3. Germline lookup yields CDR1 SEHNR and CDR2 FQNEAQ (reference sequence). The CDR3 loop spans 14 amino acids.

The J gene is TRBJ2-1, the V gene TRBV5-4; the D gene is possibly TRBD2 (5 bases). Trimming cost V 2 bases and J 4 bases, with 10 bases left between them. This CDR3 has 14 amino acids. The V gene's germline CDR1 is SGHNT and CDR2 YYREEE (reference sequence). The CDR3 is CASSFRGPYNEQFF. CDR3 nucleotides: TGTGCCAGCAGCTTTCGGGGTCCTTACAATGAGCAGTTCTTC.

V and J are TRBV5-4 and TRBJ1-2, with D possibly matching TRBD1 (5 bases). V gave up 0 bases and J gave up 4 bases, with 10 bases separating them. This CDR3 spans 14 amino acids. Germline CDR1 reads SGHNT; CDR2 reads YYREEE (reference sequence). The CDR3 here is CASSLGGSVYGYTF. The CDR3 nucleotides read TGTGCCAGCAGCTTGGGGGGCTCGGTCTATGGCTACACCTTC.

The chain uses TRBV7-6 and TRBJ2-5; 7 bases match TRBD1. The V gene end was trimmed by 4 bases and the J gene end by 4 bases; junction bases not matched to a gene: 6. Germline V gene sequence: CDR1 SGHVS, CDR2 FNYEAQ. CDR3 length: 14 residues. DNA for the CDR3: TGTGCCAGCAGCTCCGGGACAGAGAGAGAGACCCAGTACTTC. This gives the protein CASSSGTERETQYF.

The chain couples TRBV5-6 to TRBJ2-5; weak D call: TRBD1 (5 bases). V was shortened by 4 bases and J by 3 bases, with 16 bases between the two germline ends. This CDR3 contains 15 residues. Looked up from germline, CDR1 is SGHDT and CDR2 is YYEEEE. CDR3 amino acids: CASSVLQVFKETQYF. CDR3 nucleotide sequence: TGTGCCAGCAGCGTCCTACAGGTTTTCAAAGAGACCCAGTACTTC.

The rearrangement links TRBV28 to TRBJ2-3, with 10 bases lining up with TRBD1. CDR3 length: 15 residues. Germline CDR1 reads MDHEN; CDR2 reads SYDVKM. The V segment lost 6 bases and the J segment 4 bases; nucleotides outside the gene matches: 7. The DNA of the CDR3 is TGTGCCAGCAGCTACGGGGACAGGGGCGCAGATACGCAGTATTTT. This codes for CASSYGDRGADTQYF.

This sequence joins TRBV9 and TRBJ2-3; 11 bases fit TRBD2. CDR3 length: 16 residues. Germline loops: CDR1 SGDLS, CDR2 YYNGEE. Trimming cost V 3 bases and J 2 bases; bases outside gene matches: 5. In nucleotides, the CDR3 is TGTGCCAGCAGCGCCCATAGCGGGGGGGCCACAGATACGCAGTATTTT. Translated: CASSAHSGGATDTQYF.

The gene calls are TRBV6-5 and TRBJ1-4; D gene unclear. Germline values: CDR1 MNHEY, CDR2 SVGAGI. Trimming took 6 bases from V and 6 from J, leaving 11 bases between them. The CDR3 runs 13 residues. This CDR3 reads CASSRHGDEKLFF. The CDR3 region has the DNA TGTGCCAGCAGCCGACACGGGGATGAAAAACTGTTTTTT.

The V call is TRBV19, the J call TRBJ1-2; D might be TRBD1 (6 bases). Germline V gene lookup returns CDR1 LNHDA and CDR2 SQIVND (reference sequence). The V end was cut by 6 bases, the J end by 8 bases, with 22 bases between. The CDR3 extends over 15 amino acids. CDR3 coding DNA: TGTGCCAGTAGGGAAGAGGGGGAATGGGTTTGGGGCTACACCTTC. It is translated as CASREEGEWVWGYTF.

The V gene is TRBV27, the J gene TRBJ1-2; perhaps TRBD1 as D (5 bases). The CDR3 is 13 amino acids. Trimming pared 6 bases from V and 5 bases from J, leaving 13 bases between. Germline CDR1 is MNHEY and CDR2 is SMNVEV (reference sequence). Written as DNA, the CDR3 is TGTGCCAGCAGACGTGGACACGATTATGGCTACACCTTC. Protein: CASRRGHDYGYTF.

CDR3 DNA: TGTGCCATCAGTGCGAGCGGGAGGGGGAACACCGGGGAGCTGTTTTTT. Translation gives CAISASGRGNTGELFF. The chain employs TRBV10-3 and TRBJ2-2; 10 bases line up with TRBD2. V was pared by 4 bases and J by 1 base, with 3 bases of the junction left unmatched. Germline values: CDR1 ENHRY, CDR2 SYGVKD. The CDR3 has 16 amino acids.

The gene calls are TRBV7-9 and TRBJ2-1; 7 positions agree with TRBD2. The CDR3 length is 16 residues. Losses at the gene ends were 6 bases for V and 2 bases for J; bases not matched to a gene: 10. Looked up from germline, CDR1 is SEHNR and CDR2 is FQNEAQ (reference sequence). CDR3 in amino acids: CASSSSGSDPYNEQFF. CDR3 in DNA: TGTGCCAGCAGTTCTAGCGGTTCTGACCCCTACAATGAGCAGTTCTTC.

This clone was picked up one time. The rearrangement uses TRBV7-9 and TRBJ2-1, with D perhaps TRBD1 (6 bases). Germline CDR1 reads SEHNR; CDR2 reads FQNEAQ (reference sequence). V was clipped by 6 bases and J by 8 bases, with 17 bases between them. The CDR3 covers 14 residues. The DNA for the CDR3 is TGTGCCAGCAGTTTAATAGTGGGGGCCGATGAGCAGTTCTTC. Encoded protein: CASSLIVGADEQFF.

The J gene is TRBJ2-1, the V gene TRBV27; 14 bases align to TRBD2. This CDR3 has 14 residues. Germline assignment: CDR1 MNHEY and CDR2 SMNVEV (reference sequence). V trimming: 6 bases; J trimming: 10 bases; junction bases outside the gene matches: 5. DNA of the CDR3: TGTGCCAGCAGGCCGGGACTAGCGGGAGTGGAGCAGTTCTTC. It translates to CASRPGLAGVEQFF.

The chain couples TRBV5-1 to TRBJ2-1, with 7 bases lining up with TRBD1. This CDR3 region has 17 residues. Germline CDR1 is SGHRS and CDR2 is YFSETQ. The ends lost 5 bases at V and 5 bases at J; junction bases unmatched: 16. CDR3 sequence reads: CASSAFSPGTANNEQFF. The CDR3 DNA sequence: TGCGCCAGCAGTGCCTTCTCCCCCGGGACAGCTAACAATGAGCAGTTCTTC.

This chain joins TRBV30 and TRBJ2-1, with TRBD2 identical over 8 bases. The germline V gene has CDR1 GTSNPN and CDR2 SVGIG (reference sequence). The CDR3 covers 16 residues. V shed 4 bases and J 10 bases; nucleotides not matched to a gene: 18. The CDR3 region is CAWIEPGTSGSAEQFF. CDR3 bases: TGTGCCTGGATTGAACCCGGAACTAGCGGTTCGGCGGAGCAGTTCTTC.